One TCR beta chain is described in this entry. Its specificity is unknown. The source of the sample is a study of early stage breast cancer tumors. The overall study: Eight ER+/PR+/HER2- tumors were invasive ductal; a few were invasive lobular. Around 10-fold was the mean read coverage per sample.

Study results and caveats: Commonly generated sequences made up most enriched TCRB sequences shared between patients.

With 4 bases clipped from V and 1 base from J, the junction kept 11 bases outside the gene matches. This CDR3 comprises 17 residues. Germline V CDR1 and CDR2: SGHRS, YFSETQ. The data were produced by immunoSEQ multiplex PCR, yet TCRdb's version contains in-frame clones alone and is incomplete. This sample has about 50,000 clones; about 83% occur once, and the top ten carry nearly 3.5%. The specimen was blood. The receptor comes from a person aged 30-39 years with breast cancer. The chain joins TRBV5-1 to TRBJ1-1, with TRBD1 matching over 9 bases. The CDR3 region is CASSGRQGVSSNTEAFF. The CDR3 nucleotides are TGCGCCAGCAGCGGCCGACAGGGGGTCTCGTCGAACACTGAAGCTTTCTTT. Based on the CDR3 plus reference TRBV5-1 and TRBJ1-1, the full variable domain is KAGVTQTPRYLIKTRGQQVTLSCSPISGHRSVSWYQQTPGQGLQFLFEYFSETQRNKGNFPGRFSGRQFSNSRSEMNVSTLELGDSALYLCASSGRQGVSSNTEAFFGQGTRLTVV.